The entry below describes one T cell receptor (beta chain). The source of the sample is a study of blood T cell repertoires in COVID-19. Whole-study context: The United States, Italy and Spain were the sources of the acute and convalescent COVID-19 samples. PBMCs, B-cell-depleted T cells, or T cells were the source of the cDNA or gDNA that made up the material.

Study processing details: Cell counts per sample came from amplifying reference gene primers. Profiling relied on immunoSEQ multiplex PCR, and the TCRdb table lists in-frame clones only, not all of them. V and J calls and clone size are copied from that table; D and trimming were computed from the DNA. The table includes approximately 300,000 clones, around 86% detected once. The CDR3 is 14 amino acids. The V gene lost 4 bases and the J gene lost 2 bases, with 12 bases spanning the gap. CDR1 MDHEN and CDR2 SYDVKM come from the germline V gene. Material: peripheral blood. The receptor was isolated from a woman aged 50 to 60 with acute or convalescent COVID-19. The rearrangement joins TRBV28 to TRBJ2-7; D is possibly TRBD1 (5 bases). The CDR3 sequence is CASSSIRATYEQYF. For the CDR3, the DNA is TGTGCCAGCAGTTCCATCAGGGCCACCTACGAGCAGTACTTC. Based on the CDR3 plus reference TRBV28 and TRBJ2-7, the full variable domain is DVKVTQSSRYLVKRTGEKVFLECVQDMDHENMFWYRQDPGLGLRLIYFSYDVKMKEKGDIPEGYSVSREKKERFSLILESASTNQTSMYLCASSSIRATYEQYFGPGTRLTVT.